Here is one T cell receptor beta chain with its context. Its antigen is not identified. Primers included in the PCR were 60 Vbeta and 13 Jbeta primers. The authors' processing: Later work found tens of millions of unique TCR beta chains, with 9.5 million to 12 million shared. Using immunoSEQ multiplex PCR, the repertoire was profiled, and TCRdb retains in-frame clones only, with some absent. V and J calls and clone size follow that table, whereas D and trimming were derived from the DNA. The sample consists of some 190,000 clones, 80% to 85% of them appearing once. Trimming removed 2 bases at V and 15 bases at J, with 8 bases between. The germline CDR1 and CDR2 sequences are WNHNN and SYGVQD (reference sequence). CDR3 length: 10 amino acids. These data belong to a study of cytomegalovirus exposure and HLA in healthy donors. Study findings and constraints: CMV serostatus was the sole immune exposure data available.

The receptor's source is a woman in her thirties or forties in good health and CMV-seronegative. Sample: PBMCs. This sequence joins TRBV10-1 and TRBJ2-1, with D possibly matching TRBD2 (5 bases). The CDR3 DNA follows: TGCGCCAGCAGTGAGAGGACTTCGTTCTTC. This sequence encodes CASSERTSFF.